The 8 T cell receptor beta chains presented below share a single source sample, sequenced in a study of T cells after yellow fever vaccination (dated by TCRdb to the late 2010s). The library was made by 5' RACE. These reads were obtained on an Illumina NovaSeq 6000. TCRdb's own reprocessing of the public reads used fastp at Q25 and MiXCR and kept productive beta chains. Identical CDR3 proteins give one entry, which carries the most common genes and DNA. The table for this sample lists 120,000 or so distinct CDR3 sequences; almost 9% of them were counted only once. Approximately 37% of the sample belongs to the ten largest clones. What the treatment or condition label conveys for this sample: live attenuated yellow fever vaccine strain. The sample was CD8+ T cells sorted from PBMCs, taken on the day of the yellow fever booster vaccination. These receptors were taken from a man aged 18 to 30 who received the YFV17D yellow fever vaccine.

This clonotype was observed at least ten times. This chain's CDR3 is CASSQALRDQPQHF. In DNA form, the CDR3 reads TGCGCCAGCAGCCAAGCCCTTAGGGATCAGCCCCAGCATTTT. This chain links TRBV4-3 with TRBJ1-5; D not certain. The V end lost 1 base, the J end lost 5 bases, and 9 bases lay between the germline ends. The germline gives CDR1 LGHNA, CDR2 YSLEER. The CDR3 spans 14 residues.

The chain couples TRBV11-3 to TRBJ2-4, with 8 bases fitting TRBD2. The CDR3 extends over 15 amino acids. The V gene end was trimmed by 5 bases and the J gene end by 5 bases; junction bases not matched to a gene: 8. The germline CDR1 and CDR2 sequences are SGHNT and YENEEA. CDR3 residues: CASSARGGEENIQYF. Written as DNA, the CDR3 is TGTGCCAGCAGCGCCCGGGGGGGGGAAGAAAACATTCAGTACTTC.

V is TRBV7-6 and J is TRBJ2-7, with 7 bases matching TRBD2. Germline CDR1 and CDR2: SGHVS and FNYEAQ. Trimming at V came to 5 bases and at J to 6 bases, leaving 13 bases not matched to a gene. The CDR3 extends over 15 amino acids. The CDR3 DNA reads TGTGCCAGCAGCCCCCGGCCTAGCGGTTTCCGCGAGCAGTACTTC. Protein: CASSPRPSGFREQYF.

This clonotype has a count of ten or more. This chain joins TRBV14 and TRBJ2-6; D assignment may be TRBD1 or TRBD2 (5 bases each). Trimming removed 0 bases from V and 0 bases from J, with 12 bases in between. CDR1 and CDR2 from the germline V gene are SGHDN and FVKESK. CDR3 size: 18 residues. CDR3 protein: CASSQDREILSGANVLTF. The CDR3 nucleotides are TGTGCCAGCAGCCAAGACAGGGAGATCCTCTCTGGGGCCAACGTCCTGACTTTC.

This clonotype has just a few counts. This rearrangement joins TRBV27 to TRBJ2-5; TRBD1 aligns across 9 bases. Trimming took 5 bases from V and 3 from J; bases not matched to a gene: 13. The CDR3 spans 17 residues. Germline CDR1 and CDR2: MNHEY and SMNVEV (reference sequence). CDR3 sequence: CASSPLRTGEGKETQYF. For the CDR3, the DNA is TGTGCCAGCAGTCCACTTCGGACAGGGGAAGGCAAAGAGACCCAGTACTTC.

This chain joins TRBV6-5 and TRBJ1-1; 9 bases match TRBD1. This CDR3 is built from 17 residues. V shed 0 bases and J 5 bases; nucleotides not matched to a gene: 10. The germline V gene encodes CDR1 MNHEY and CDR2 SVGAGI. CDR3 nucleotide sequence: TGTGCCAGCAGTTACTCCCGGGGGGACAGGGTCTTTACTGAAGCTTTCTTT. This sequence encodes CASSYSRGDRVFTEAFF.

This clonotype was recorded at least ten times. This chain uses TRBV19 with TRBJ1-1, with TRBD1 as a possible D gene (5 bases). CDR1 and CDR2 (germline): LNHDA, SQIVND (reference sequence). The CDR3 totals 13 residues. Trimming removed 3 bases at V and 8 bases at J, with 13 bases between. The CDR3 loop reads CASSISSGTEAFF. Here the CDR3 DNA reads TGTGCCAGTAGTATTAGCTCGGGGACCGAAGCTTTCTTT.

The table lists this clonotype with many counts. The chain couples TRBV6-2 or TRBV6-3 to TRBJ2-7; D might be TRBD1 or TRBD2, each matching 6 bases. Trimming took 2 bases from V and 2 from J, leaving 7 bases between them. Germline loops: CDR1 MNHEY, CDR2 SVGEGT. CDR3 length: 13 residues. CDR3 sequence reads: CASSYGGPYEQYF. In nucleotides, the CDR3 is TGTGCCAGCAGTTACGGGGGGCCCTACGAGCAGTACTTC.